The 19 T cell receptor beta chains reported below all come from one sample, sequenced in a study of cytomegalovirus exposure and HLA in healthy donors. 60 Vbeta and 13 Jbeta primers were used in PCR. The method was immunoSEQ multiplex PCR; TCRdb's version includes in-frame clones alone and lacks a portion of them. Of around 100,000 clones listed, about 60% were seen once; the top ten hold 2% to 2.5%. The sequencing sample was made of PBMCs. The source is a woman aged 25 to 39 in good health and CMV-seronegative.

The CDR3 sequence is CATSRDFPGGGTEAFF. CDR3 bases: TGTGCCACCAGCAGAGATTTCCCGGGGGGAGGCACTGAAGCTTTCTTT. The chain couples TRBV15 to TRBJ1-1; maybe TRBD1 (5 bases). The CDR3 totals 16 residues. In germline, CDR1 is LNHNV, CDR2 YYDKDF (reference sequence). The ends were cut back, 0 bases at V and 4 bases at J, with 15 bases in the middle. Using reference TRBV15 and TRBJ1-1 for the parts outside the CDR3, the full variable domain is DAMVIQNPRYQVTQFGKPVTLSCSQTLNHNVMYWYQQKSSQAPKLLFHYYDKDFNNEADTPDNFQSRRPNTSFCFLDIRSPGLGDTAMYLCATSRDFPGGGTEAFFGQGTRLTVV.

This clone showed up just a few times. The chain recombines TRBV4-1 with TRBJ2-1; 13 nucleotides match TRBD2. Germline V lookup: CDR1 MGHRA, CDR2 YSYEKL. Losses at the gene ends were 6 bases for V and 6 bases for J; bases not matched to a gene: 5. The CDR3 runs 15 residues. CDR3 loop: CASRTGLAGSNEQFF. The CDR3 nucleotides are TGCGCCAGCAGAACGGGACTAGCGGGAAGCAATGAGCAGTTCTTC.

The rearrangement links TRBV7-2 to TRBJ2-1, with D uncertain. The ends were cut back, 6 bases at V and 3 bases at J, with 6 bases in the middle. The CDR3 runs to 12 residues. CDR1 and CDR2 (germline): SGHTA, FQGNSA. The CDR3 nucleotides read TGTGCCAGCAGTGTAAACTACAATGAGCAGTTCTTC. Protein: CASSVNYNEQFF. Full variable domain (rest looked up from reference TRBV7-2 and TRBJ2-1): GAGVSQSPSNKVTEKGKDVELRCDPISGHTALYWYRQSLGQGLEFLIYFQGNSAPDKSGLPSDRFSAERTGGSVSTLTIQRTQQEDSAVYLCASSVNYNEQFFGPGTRLTVL.

This clone was seen a few times. The chain couples TRBV30 to TRBJ2-1; tentatively, D is TRBD1 (6 bases). Germline V lookup: CDR1 GTSNPN, CDR2 SVGIG (reference sequence). Trimming pared 3 bases from V and 4 bases from J, leaving 16 bases between. The CDR3 consists of 15 residues. CDR3 DNA sequence: TGTGCCTGGAGACCCCCCCGGGACATTTACAATGAGCAGTTCTTC. It encodes CAWRPPRDIYNEQFF.

The genes are TRBV5-4 and TRBJ2-7; 13 bases match TRBD2. CDR1 and CDR2 (germline): SGHNT, YYREEE (reference sequence). The J segment lost 4 bases and the V segment lost 5 bases, leaving 6 bases of the junction unmatched. The CDR3 spans 15 residues. The CDR3 spells CASRSGTSGVYEQYF. In DNA, the CDR3 is TGTGCCAGCAGGTCCGGGACTAGCGGGGTTTACGAGCAGTACTTC.

The sample holds a few counts of this clone. The chain uses TRBV5-1 and TRBJ2-5; 9 bases fit TRBD2. CDR1 is SGHRS and CDR2 is YFSETQ in the germline V gene. Unmatched junction bases numbered 4, after V lost 0 bases and J lost 1 base. The CDR3 spans 16 residues. For the CDR3, the DNA is TGCGCCAGCAGCTTGGGGCCTAGCGGGACCCAAGAGACCCAGTACTTC. It encodes CASSLGPSGTQETQYF.

The sample holds one count of this clone. The V call is TRBV13, the J call TRBJ1-2; 8 bases fit TRBD1. Germline lookup yields CDR1 PRHDT and CDR2 FYEKMQ (reference sequence). There are 15 residues in the CDR3. The V segment lost 5 bases and the J segment 2 bases; nucleotides outside the gene matches: 7. CDR3 in DNA: TGTGCCAGCAGCCACCTCCGGACAGGGAACTATGGCTACACCTTC. Its translation is CASSHLRTGNYGYTF.

The rearrangement links TRBV18 to TRBJ2-2; 11 nucleotides align to TRBD1. The germline CDR1 and CDR2 sequences are KGHSH and LQKENI. After removal of 2 bases from V and 4 bases from J, the junction contained 9 bases not matched to a gene. The CDR3 has 18 amino acids. This chain's CDR3 is CASSPMDRGREGTGELFF. CDR3 in DNA: TGTGCCAGCTCACCAATGGACAGGGGGCGCGAAGGCACCGGGGAGCTGTTTTTT.

The chain couples TRBV7-8 to TRBJ2-1, with a weak D call TRBD1 (6 bases). Trimming stripped 1 base from V and 4 bases from J, with 14 bases between. Germline CDR1 and CDR2: SGHVS and FQNEAQ. CDR3 length: 16 residues. CDR3 nucleotide sequence: TGTGCCAGCAGCTTAGGAGGCCCAGGGGTATACAATGAGCAGTTCTTC. It specifies CASSLGGPGVYNEQFF.

The gene calls are TRBV27 and TRBJ2-2, with TRBD2 matching 11 bases. The ends lost 2 bases at V and 5 bases at J; junction bases unmatched: 4. Germline CDR1 is MNHEY and CDR2 is SMNVEV (reference sequence). The CDR3 covers 16 residues. The CDR3 nucleotides read TGTGCCAGCAGTTTAGGGACTAGCGGTGGGACCGGGGAGCTGTTTTTT. Encoded protein: CASSLGTSGGTGELFF.

The rearrangement links TRBV27 to TRBJ1-1, with 7 nucleotides matching TRBD1. CDR1 and CDR2 from the germline V gene are MNHEY and SMNVEV (reference sequence). The CDR3 totals 13 residues. The V and J ends lost 5 bases and 5 bases, in that order; junction bases with no gene match: 5. Here the CDR3 reads CASSRQGRTEAFF. CDR3 nucleotides: TGTGCCAGCAGTCGACAGGGTCGGACTGAAGCTTTCTTT.

CDR3 region: CASGTGTSGSDTQYF. DNA of the CDR3: TGTGCCAGCGGCACCGGGACTAGCGGGTCAGATACGCAGTATTTT. The V gene is TRBV11-2, the J gene TRBJ2-3, with TRBD2 identical over 12 bases. Looked up from germline, CDR1 is SGHAT and CDR2 is FQNNGV. J was trimmed by 4 bases and V by 8 bases; bases with no gene match: 7. The CDR3 has 15 amino acids.

The rearrangement uses TRBV6-1 and TRBJ2-7, with D perhaps matching TRBD1 (6 bases). Trimming cost V 7 bases and J 3 bases, with 13 bases left between them. The CDR3 sequence is 13 residues long. Germline V CDR1 and CDR2: MNHNS, SASEGT. Here the CDR3 DNA reads TGTGCCAGCACGGCGACAGGCAACTACGAGCAGTACTTC. Residues: CASTATGNYEQYF.

This clone was picked up a small number of times. The J gene is TRBJ1-1, the V gene TRBV6-4, with unresolved D. Germline V CDR1 and CDR2: MRHNA, SNTAGT. The CDR3 is 13 amino acids. V lost 4 bases to trimming and J lost 2 bases, with 8 bases between them. The CDR3: CASSARDNTEAFF. CDR3 sequence (DNA): TGTGCCAGCAGTGCCCGGGATAACACTGAAGCTTTCTTT.

This clone appeared a few times. CDR3 sequence (DNA): TGCGCCAGCAGCCGCGACCTAAGCGGGAGGGCCGATGAGCAGTTCTTC. Protein sequence: CASSRDLSGRADEQFF. This chain links TRBV4-3 with TRBJ2-1; 10 bases fit TRBD2. The germline gives CDR1 LGHNA, CDR2 YSLEER. The CDR3 has 16 amino acids. Germline trimming cut 4 bases from V and 8 bases from J; bases unmatched to any gene: 11.

CDR3 nucleotide sequence: TGTGCCAGCAGTTTATTAGGGGTCGACAATCAGCCCCAGCATTTT. Translation gives CASSLLGVDNQPQHF. The V call is TRBV28, the J call TRBJ1-5, with a tentative D call TRBD1 (5 bases). Trimming removed 1 base at V and 3 bases at J, with 10 bases between. This CDR3 region has 15 residues. Per germline, CDR1 MDHEN and CDR2 SYDVKM.

The rearrangement uses TRBV11-3 and TRBJ2-1, with 12 bases fitting TRBD2. This CDR3 comprises 13 residues. After removal of 5 bases from V and 9 bases from J, the junction contained 2 bases not matched to a gene. Per germline, CDR1 SGHNT and CDR2 YENEEA. The CDR3 DNA reads as TGTGCCAGCAGCCTAGCGGGAGGGCGTGAGCAGTTCTTC. Protein sequence: CASSLAGGREQFF.

The CDR3, as DNA: TGTGCCAGCAGCTCCGGTTTATACGAGCAGTACTTC. It yields the protein CASSSGLYEQYF. The rearrangement uses TRBV7-9 and TRBJ2-7, with D unclear. This CDR3 region has 12 residues. The V gene's germline CDR1 is SEHNR and CDR2 FQNEAQ (reference sequence). Trimming shortened V by 4 bases and J by 4 bases, and 8 bases separated the two germline ends.

The chain links TRBV2 to TRBJ1-5; D unresolved. Per germline, CDR1 SNHLY and CDR2 FYNNEI. The CDR3 covers 13 residues. Trimming shortened V by 5 bases and J by 0 bases, and 5 bases separated the two germline ends. CDR3 residues: CASSQISNQPQHF. In DNA, the CDR3 is TGTGCCAGCAGTCAGATTAGCAATCAGCCCCAGCATTTT.